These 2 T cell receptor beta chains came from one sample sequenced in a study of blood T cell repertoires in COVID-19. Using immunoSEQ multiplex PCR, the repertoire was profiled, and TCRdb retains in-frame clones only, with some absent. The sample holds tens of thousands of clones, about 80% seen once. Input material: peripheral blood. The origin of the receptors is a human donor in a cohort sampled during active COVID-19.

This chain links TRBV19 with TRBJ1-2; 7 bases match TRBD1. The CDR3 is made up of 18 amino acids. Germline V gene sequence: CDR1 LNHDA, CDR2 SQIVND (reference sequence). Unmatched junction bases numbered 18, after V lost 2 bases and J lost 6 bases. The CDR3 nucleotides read TGTGCCAGTAGTATACCCCGAGGAATTGACAGGGAATCAGATGGCTACACCTTC. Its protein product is CASSIPRGIDRESDGYTF.

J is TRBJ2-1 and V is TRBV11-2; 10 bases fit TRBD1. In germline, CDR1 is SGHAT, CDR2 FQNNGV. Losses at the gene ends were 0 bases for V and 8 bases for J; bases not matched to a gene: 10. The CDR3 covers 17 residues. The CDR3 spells CASSLDRLGQGFDEQFF. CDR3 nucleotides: TGTGCCAGCAGCTTAGATCGTTTGGGACAGGGGTTCGATGAGCAGTTCTTC.